This T cell receptor beta chain was sequenced for a study of cytomegalovirus exposure and HLA in healthy donors. As to this clone: Its antigen is as yet unknown.

60 Vbeta and 13 Jbeta primers were used in PCR. Produced via immunoSEQ multiplex PCR; TCRdb's table is partial and in-frame only. Of about 82,000 clones listed, 70% to 80% were seen once; the top ten hold 20% to 25%. Points from the study as a whole: Relative to the approximately 680-donor mean, N-insertions were reportedly fewer in an Asian-associated ancestry cluster in a later analysis. A few of the chains that were CMV-associated were confirmed in vitro to be specific for CMV antigens.

Sequenced material: PBMCs. The TCR comes from a man aged 30-40 years in good health and CMV-seropositive.

The CDR3: CASNWGVGPYNEQFF. The CDR3 bases are TGTGCCAGCAACTGGGGGGTCGGCCCATACAATGAGCAGTTCTTC. The gene calls are TRBV6-5 and TRBJ2-1; D possibly corresponds to TRBD2 (6 bases). The length of the CDR3 is 15 residues. CDR1 MNHEY and CDR2 SVGAGI come from the germline V gene. Trimming took 7 bases from V and 4 from J, leaving 17 bases between them.